Listed here are 15 T cell receptor beta chains from one sample, sequenced in a study of blood T cells in healthy people across ages. A J-beta primer mix and a sample-barcoded 5' primer were used in a second PCR of about 7 to 12 cycles. One entry per CDR3 protein, called by TCRdb with MiXCR from the 5' RACE reads. The profile shows some 790,000 distinct CDR3 sequences, around 26% of them singletons. The specimen sequenced was blood. These receptors were obtained from a woman aged 80 or older in good health.

This clonotype was seen many times. CDR3 DNA: TGCGCCAGCAGCCCGGACAGTTTCCCGGGGGGTGAGCAGTTCTTC. Its translation is CASSPDSFPGGEQFF. The V gene is TRBV5-1, the J gene TRBJ2-1; weak D call: TRBD2 (7 bases). The CDR3 runs to 15 residues. Germline assignment: CDR1 SGHRS and CDR2 YFSETQ. V was trimmed by 4 bases and J by 9 bases, leaving 20 bases between them.

In the case of this clonotype: This clone may be a read error of a much larger clone one base away. The chain is built from TRBV5-1 and TRBJ2-1; no reliable D call. This CDR3 region has 15 residues. The V gene lost 10 bases and the J gene lost 0 bases, with 17 bases spanning the gap. The germline gives CDR1 SGHRS, CDR2 YFSETQ. The CDR3 loop reads CARAPRRSSYNEQFF. CDR3 bases: TGCGCCCGCGCACCACGGCGGAGCTCCTACAATGAGCAGTTCTTC. Full variable domain (remainder filled in from reference TRBV5-1 and TRBJ2-1): KAGVTQTPRYLIKTRGQQVTLSCSPISGHRSVSWYQQTPGQGLQFLFEYFSETQRNKGNFPGRFSGRQFSNSRSEMNVSTLELGDSALYLCARAPRRSSYNEQFFGPGTRLTVL.

For this clonotype: It may be a read error: a sequence one base away is much more abundant. The chain combines TRBV12-3 or TRBV12-4 with TRBJ1-3; 7 positions agree with TRBD1. CDR3 length: 13 amino acids. J gave up 3 bases and V 6 bases, and 2 bases lay outside the gene matches. CDR3: CASSGTVGNTIYF. DNA of the CDR3: TGTGCCAGCAGCGGGACAGTTGGAAACACCATATATTTT.

The genes are TRBV29-1 and TRBJ2-5; D uncertain. There are 12 residues in the CDR3. CDR1 is SQVTM and CDR2 is ANQGSEA in the germline V gene. V lost 3 bases and J 4 bases, leaving 9 bases between the germline ends. The CDR3 is CSVDPSRETQYF. The CDR3, as DNA: TGCAGCGTTGACCCCTCACGAGAGACCCAGTACTTC.

This chain uses TRBV29-1 with TRBJ2-7; 9 nucleotides agree with TRBD2. Trimming took 2 bases from V and 3 from J; bases not matched to a gene: 8. This CDR3 is built from 15 residues. The V gene's germline CDR1 is SQVTM and CDR2 ANQGSEA. The CDR3 protein is CSVETPSGESYEQYF. CDR3 bases: TGCAGCGTTGAAACGCCTAGCGGGGAGAGCTACGAGCAGTACTTC.

The V gene is TRBV6-2 or TRBV6-3, the J gene TRBJ2-1; 11 bases are a match to TRBD2. J was trimmed by 0 bases and V by 3 bases; bases with no gene match: 4. Germline-derived CDR1 and CDR2 are MNHEY and SVGEGT. The CDR3 runs 17 residues. The DNA of the CDR3 is TGTGCCAGCAGTTATCCCCTAGCGGGGGGCTCCTACAATGAGCAGTTCTTC. This encodes CASSYPLAGGSYNEQFF.

The rearrangement joins TRBV20-1 to TRBJ1-5, with D uncertain. The CDR3 spans 14 residues. V was shortened by 3 bases and J by 2 bases, with 11 bases between the two germline ends. Germline CDR1 is DFQATT and CDR2 is SNEGSKA (reference sequence). The CDR3 bases are TGCAGTGCTAGGGAGGGTGAGGGCAATCAGCCCCAGCATTTT. Amino acids: CSAREGEGNQPQHF.

As for this clonotype: A read error is possible here, since a much larger clone lies one base away. The chain recombines TRBV5-1 with TRBJ2-7; TRBD1 aligns across 9 bases. CDR1 and CDR2 from the germline V gene are SGHRS and YFSETQ. The CDR3 sequence is 15 residues long. Here the CDR3 DNA reads TGCGCCAGCAGCTTGGGGTCGGGACAGGGCTACGAGCGGTACTTC. The encoded protein is CASSLGSGQGYERYF.

CDR3 region: CSARDPRPGNYNEQYF. The CDR3 region has the DNA TGCAGTGCTAGAGATCCGAGGCCGGGAAACTACAATGAGCAGTACTTC. The chain employs TRBV20-1 and TRBJ2-7; weak D call: TRBD2 (5 bases). The V gene lost 0 bases and the J gene lost 7 bases, with 22 bases spanning the gap. The germline gives CDR1 DFQATT, CDR2 SNEGSKA (reference sequence). CDR3 length: 16 amino acids.

This clonotype appeared many times. The rearrangement joins TRBV20-1 to TRBJ2-1; possible D gene TRBD2, 7 bases. Germline V CDR1 and CDR2: DFQATT, SNEGSKA (reference sequence). The CDR3 totals 13 residues. V lost 6 bases to trimming and J lost 10 bases, with 19 bases between them. The DNA for the CDR3 is TGCAGTGCCGGAAAGGGGGGGGCTGGAGAGCAGTTCTTC. It is translated as CSAGKGGAGEQFF.

Comments on this clonotype: Possible read error: a much larger clone is one base away. The chain carries TRBV20-1 and TRBJ2-1; no definite D call. Germline-derived CDR1 and CDR2 are DFQATT and SNEGSKA (reference sequence). The CDR3 extends over 10 amino acids. CDR3 in amino acids: CVAVEETQFF. CDR3 DNA sequence: TGCGTCGCGGTGGAAGAGACCCAGTTCTTC.

The V and J genes are TRBV15 and TRBJ2-3, with TRBD2 matching 14 bases. Germline loops: CDR1 LNHNV, CDR2 YYDKDF (reference sequence). J gave up 5 bases and V 3 bases, and 7 bases lay outside the gene matches. The CDR3 spans 17 residues. The CDR3 reads CATSRASGLAGEDTQYF. The CDR3 bases are TGTGCCACCAGCAGGGCCTCGGGACTAGCGGGGGAAGATACGCAGTATTTT.

This clonotype turned up a few times. This sequence may be a read error, since a much larger clone differs from it by one base. The rearrangement joins TRBV20-1 to TRBJ2-1, with 7 bases aligning to TRBD2. The germline V gene has CDR1 DFQATT and CDR2 SNEGSKA (reference sequence). This CDR3 contains 17 residues. After removal of 5 bases from V and 0 bases from J, the junction contained 13 bases not matched to a gene. The CDR3 DNA follows: TGCAGTGCTCCCGGGTTCTGGGGGGAGGGCTCCTACAATGAGCAGTTCTTC. Encoded protein: CSAPGFWGEGSYNEQFF.

A word on this clonotype: A clone one base away is much larger, so this may be a read error. This chain uses TRBV20-1 with TRBJ2-1, with 11 bases matching TRBD1. The end of the DNA fits TRBJ2-7 better, so the J call may be wrong. This CDR3 contains 15 residues. Looked up from germline, CDR1 is DFQATT and CDR2 is SNEGSKA (reference sequence). In DNA form, the CDR3 reads TGCAGTGCTAGAGCGGACAGGGGGCGAATCAATGAGCAGTACTTC. This gives the protein CSARADRGRINEQYF.

This chain links TRBV28 with TRBJ2-3; D possibly matches TRBD1 or TRBD2 (5 bases each). Germline-derived CDR1 and CDR2 are MDHEN and SYDVKM. V was cut by 1 base and J by 6 bases, with 11 bases left in between. The CDR3 is 14 amino acids. The CDR3 coding sequence is TGTGCCAGCAGTTTATTCGGGGCTCGGGATACGCAGTATTTT. Residues: CASSLFGARDTQYF. Full variable domain (missing parts from reference TRBV28 and TRBJ2-3): DVKVTQSSRYLVKRTGEKVFLECVQDMDHENMFWYRQDPGLGLRLIYFSYDVKMKEKGDIPEGYSVSREKKERFSLILESASTNQTSMYLCASSLFGARDTQYFGPGTRLTVL.